This entry is about one T cell receptor beta chain. The target of this receptor is not known. Per-base quality was not reported, and no clone a single base away is much larger than it. This entry comes from a study of cytomegalovirus exposure and HLA in healthy donors (dated by TCRdb to the late 2010s). Some background on the complete study: According to a later analysis, the 120 or so validation repertoires were produced on the same platform as the 600 to 850 repertoires of the first cohort. Along with the roughly 610-subject first cohort, a separate validation cohort of over 90 different subjects was used. The study aimed to test whether cataloging public T cell receptors could reveal signatures of past pathogen exposure. To predict cytomegalovirus infection status, the study combined high-throughput TCR immunosequencing, statistical association of individual TCRs with disease status, and machine learning. The paper as a whole reports these results and caveats: In both the original and validation cohorts, the classifier was reported to diagnose cytomegalovirus status with high specificity and sensitivity. Across donors, most TCR sequences were observed very rarely, whereas some public TCRs were present in many individuals. The authors suggested that the approach could potentially be generalized to other disease states and immunological phenotypes. Subsequent analysis determined that TCRs grouped into clusters in the first cohort also showed a tendency toward co-occurrence across the approximately 110 validation repertoires, and roughly 95% of cluster scores exceeded 0. All 120 or so repertoires were used to score co-occurrence in the validation cohort in a later analysis, because that analysis had no HLA typing for the cohort. The study listed around 160 TCR beta chains as associated with cytomegalovirus. In vitro tests confirmed that a few of the cytomegalovirus-associated TCR beta chains recognize cytomegalovirus antigens.

Library method: the immunoSEQ multiplex PCR assay. On the authors' methods: A statistical classification framework was developed to diagnose cytomegalovirus status using the catalog of TCR beta chain sequences. TCRdb obtained this table from immuneACCESS and retained in-frame rearrangements with V and J assigned. These tables miss some clones; where compared with another copy, unresolved V genes account for less than half of the shortfall, and the remainder is unexplained. Clonal size and the V and J genes are those of that table, whereas D and trimming came from the DNA. The sample data list 70,000 to 80,000 clones, and about 94% of these were observed just once. 2.5% to 3.5% of the sample belongs to the ten largest clones. Donors formed part of the validation cohort, which comprised 120 subjects and was distinct from the first cohort of over 500 subjects. The receptor's source is a young woman in good health and CMV-seropositive. The sequenced sample consisted of PBMCs.

The CDR3 region: CASSVNQGSVHEQYF. The DNA reads as follows: TGTGCCAGCAGTGTCAATCAGGGTTCCGTCCACGAGCAGTACTTC. The V and J genes are TRBV6-1 and TRBJ2-7, with TRBD1 perhaps the D gene, on 5 matching bases. The CDR3, from cysteine to phenylalanine, totals 15 residues. Only the CDR3 portion is preserved as DNA: 45 bases, with reading frame beginning at the first base. V is cut by 4 bases and J by 5 bases, and the space between the germline ends is 18 bases. Sequences MNHNS (CDR1) and SASEGT (CDR2) are obtained from the germline V gene.